The 30 T cell receptor beta chains given below trace back to one sample, sequenced in a study of beta chain features in type 1 diabetes. Reverse transcribing all isolated RNA meant expressed TCRB transcripts were sequenced. The protocol was immunoSEQ multiplex PCR, while the TCRdb copy is restricted to in-frame clones and leaves out a portion. This sample yields about 740,000 clones, of which roughly an eighth are seen a single time; 0.022% belongs to the top ten. Study-wide results and caveats: Shorter TCRB CDR3s, moderately but significantly so, were found in Type 1 diabetes patients in all four CD4+ subsets.

For these TCRs, the target antigens are not known. Sequences were obtained from naive CD4+ T cells from blood. All receptors come from a man aged 18-30 years with type 1 diabetes.

This clone was counted only a few times. This chain joins TRBV4-1 and TRBJ1-5; D perhaps matches TRBD1 (5 bases). Per germline, CDR1 MGHRA and CDR2 YSYEKL. This CDR3 is built from 13 residues. Deletions cut 0 bases from V and 9 bases from J, with 9 bases between. The CDR3: CASSQDKGLPQHF. The CDR3 DNA follows: TGCGCCAGCAGCCAAGACAAGGGGTTGCCCCAGCATTTT.

The V call is TRBV6-6, the J call TRBJ2-3, with 7 bases identical to TRBD2. The germline gives CDR1 MNHNY, CDR2 SVGAGI (reference sequence). V shed 7 bases and J 2 bases; nucleotides not matched to a gene: 3. The CDR3 covers 13 residues. CDR3 amino acids: CASTGTNTDTQYF. For the CDR3, the DNA is TGTGCCAGCACCGGGACTAACACAGATACGCAGTATTTT.

This sequence joins TRBV30 and TRBJ1-2; TRBD1 might be the D (5 bases). The V end was cut by 3 bases, the J end by 4 bases, with 18 bases between. This CDR3 has 15 amino acids. Germline V gene data show CDR1 as GTSNPN and CDR2 as SVGIG (reference sequence). CDR3 sequence: CAWRAGPPSFYGYTF. CDR3 sequence (DNA): TGTGCCTGGAGAGCGGGACCTCCCAGCTTCTATGGCTACACCTTC.

This clone was seen a few times. Other DNA variants within this sample encode the same CDR3. This rearrangement joins TRBV27 to TRBJ2-5; D gene ambiguous. Germline lookup yields CDR1 MNHEY and CDR2 SMNVEV (reference sequence). The V end lost 4 bases, the J end lost 0 bases, and 6 bases lay between the germline ends. The CDR3 spans 13 residues. The DNA of the CDR3 is TGTGCCAGCAGTTCGGCGTACCAAGAGACCCAGTACTTC. It specifies CASSSAYQETQYF.

V usage is TRBV7-6 and J usage is TRBJ2-7; 11 positions match TRBD1. The germline CDR1 and CDR2 sequences are SGHVS and FNYEAQ. This CDR3 comprises 14 residues. V shed 5 bases, J shed 5 bases, and the junction held 5 bases outside the gene matches. The DNA for the CDR3 is TGTGCCAGCAGCACCCGGGACAGGGGGAACGAGCAGTACTTC. Protein product: CASSTRDRGNEQYF.

This clone was observed a few times. The same CDR3 arises from other DNA sequences in this sample as well. The V and J genes are TRBV7-9 and TRBJ1-1; tentative D call: TRBD1 (5 bases). Germline V gene data show CDR1 as SEHNR and CDR2 as FQNEAQ (reference sequence). This CDR3 is 13 amino acids long. V lost 4 bases and J 4 bases, leaving 10 bases between the germline ends. DNA for the CDR3: TGTGCCAGCAGCTCACAGGATGGCACTGAAGCTTTCTTT. Residues: CASSSQDGTEAFF.

Only a few counts were recorded for this clone. The rearrangement joins TRBV11-2 to TRBJ2-2; D is possibly TRBD1 (6 bases). Germline loops: CDR1 SGHAT, CDR2 FQNNGV. CDR3 size: 14 residues. Trimming took off 1 base at V and 3 bases at J, with 6 bases between the two ends. CDR3: CASSLAGDTGELFF. CDR3 DNA sequence: TGTGCCAGCAGCTTAGCAGGGGACACCGGGGAGCTGTTTTTT.

This clone has only a few counts. The genes are TRBV30 and TRBJ1-1; a weak D match, TRBD1 (5 bases). Germline V gene data show CDR1 as GTSNPN and CDR2 as SVGIG (reference sequence). Trimming took off 0 bases at V and 10 bases at J, with 12 bases between the two ends. The CDR3 spans 12 residues. CDR3 DNA sequence: TGTGCCTGGAGTGTACGGGACCCGGGAGCTTTCTTT. Protein sequence: CAWSVRDPGAFF.

A single count supports this clone. The V gene is TRBV5-4, the J gene TRBJ1-2, with D perhaps TRBD1 (6 bases). Germline CDR1 SGHNT, CDR2 YYREEE (reference sequence). The germline V and J ends were trimmed by 4 bases and 4 bases, with 20 bases remaining between them. The CDR3 covers 16 residues. The CDR3 DNA follows: TGTGCCAGCAGCGCAGGACAGCAGAACTCCATCTATGGCTACACCTTC. It is translated as CASSAGQQNSIYGYTF.

A few counts support this clone. V gene TRBV4-2 combines with J gene TRBJ2-1; TRBD1 aligns across 7 bases. There are 15 residues in the CDR3. Looked up from germline, CDR1 is LGHNA and CDR2 is YNFKEQ. The J segment lost 2 bases and the V segment lost 4 bases, leaving 5 bases of the junction unmatched. Here the CDR3 DNA reads TGTGCCAGCAGCCGTACAGGGGCCCCCTACAATGAGCAGTTCTTC. This translates into CASSRTGAPYNEQFF.

This clone was seen only a few times. The chain uses TRBV2 and TRBJ1-5, with D perhaps TRBD1 (5 bases). CDR1 is SNHLY, CDR2 FYNNEI, per germline. V lost 8 bases and J lost 7, with 15 bases in between. The CDR3 loop spans 13 amino acids. The CDR3 sequence is CASAGRAGQPQHF. DNA of the CDR3: TGTGCCAGCGCCGGCAGGGCCGGGCAGCCCCAGCATTTT.

This clone was counted between two and nine times. The DNA for the CDR3 is TGCAGCGGGCACTTAAGGACAGGGGCTGAAGCTTTCTTT. Translated, it gives CSGHLRTGAEAFF. The chain links TRBV29-1 to TRBJ1-1, with 9 bases fitting TRBD1. The CDR3 covers 13 residues. Germline values: CDR1 SQVTM, CDR2 ANQGSEA. J lost 6 bases, V lost 7 bases, and 9 bases had no gene match.

The sample holds a few counts of this clone. The rearrangement links TRBV9 to TRBJ2-7; possible D gene TRBD2, 6 bases. Germline V lookup: CDR1 SGDLS, CDR2 YYNGEE. Deletions cut 0 bases from V and 2 bases from J, with 9 bases between. The CDR3 extends over 14 amino acids. In DNA, the CDR3 is TGTGCCAGCAGCGTAGCTACGGGGGCCTACGAGCAGTACTTC. Its translation is CASSVATGAYEQYF.

This clone was seen only a few times. The chain joins TRBV9 to TRBJ2-3, with 8 bases identical to TRBD2. Germline V lookup: CDR1 SGDLS, CDR2 YYNGEE. V trimming: 3 bases; J trimming: 2 bases; junction bases outside the gene matches: 8. This CDR3 spans 16 amino acids. Here the CDR3 reads CASSARSREDTDTQYF. In DNA, the CDR3 is TGTGCCAGCAGCGCCCGGTCGCGGGAGGACACAGATACGCAGTATTTT.

The chain uses TRBV4-1 and TRBJ1-5; D unclear. The CDR3 loop spans 14 amino acids. V was pared by 0 bases and J by 3 bases, with 6 bases between. The germline V gene has CDR1 MGHRA and CDR2 YSYEKL. CDR3 nucleotide sequence: TGCGCCAGCAGCCAAGAACAGTACAATCAGCCCCAGCATTTT. Translated: CASSQEQYNQPQHF.

This clone was observed a few times. This sequence joins TRBV4-1 and TRBJ1-1, with a tentative D call TRBD1 (5 bases). V was pared by 3 bases and J by 5 bases, with 10 bases between. CDR1 and CDR2 from the germline V gene are MGHRA and YSYEKL. The CDR3 consists of 13 residues. CDR3: CASSQEDKTEAFF. DNA of the CDR3: TGCGCCAGCAGCCAGGAGGACAAAACTGAAGCTTTCTTT.

The chain has TRBV25-1 and TRBJ2-7; TRBD1 aligns across 9 bases. Germline loops: CDR1 MGHDK, CDR2 SYGVNS. J gave up 6 bases and V 3 bases, and 12 bases lay outside the gene matches. CDR3 length: 16 amino acids. CDR3 protein: CASSDNPGQGLTEQYF. The CDR3 DNA follows: TGTGCCAGCAGTGATAATCCGGGACAGGGACTCACCGAGCAGTACTTC.

This clone was picked up a small number of times. The genes are TRBV2 and TRBJ1-4; D is ambiguous. Germline-derived CDR1 and CDR2 are SNHLY and FYNNEI. Trimming pared 6 bases from V and 3 bases from J, leaving 11 bases between. The length of the CDR3 is 14 residues. This CDR3 reads CASRNEVANEKLFF. The DNA of the CDR3 is TGTGCCAGCAGGAACGAGGTGGCTAATGAAAAACTGTTTTTT.

This clone was counted only a few times. This sample includes further DNA sequences coding for the same CDR3. The genes are TRBV7-9 and TRBJ2-1; no firm D call. The CDR3 is made up of 12 amino acids. V lost 1 base, J lost 9 bases, and 7 bases lay in between. The germline gives CDR1 SEHNR, CDR2 FQNEAQ (reference sequence). The CDR3 region is CASSLEGGEQFF. The CDR3 DNA reads as TGTGCCAGCAGCTTAGAGGGTGGTGAGCAGTTCTTC.

This clone came up a few times. V and J are TRBV25-1 and TRBJ2-3, with 9 bases identical to TRBD1. Germline CDR1 reads MGHDK; CDR2 reads SYGVNS. Trimming cost V 1 base and J 4 bases; bases outside gene matches: 9. The CDR3 loop spans 17 amino acids. As DNA, the CDR3 is TGTGCCAGCAGTGAATCGAGGGGGACAGGGTCGCCAGATACGCAGTATTTT. Translation: CASSESRGTGSPDTQYF. Full variable domain (missing parts from reference TRBV25-1 and TRBJ2-3): EADIYQTPRYLVIGTGKKITLECSQTMGHDKMYWYQQDPGMELHLIHYSYGVNSTEKGDLSSESTVSRIRTEHFPLTLESARPSHTSQYLCASSESRGTGSPDTQYFGPGTRLTVL.

The chain recombines TRBV19 with TRBJ2-1; D not certain. The germline V gene encodes CDR1 LNHDA and CDR2 SQIVND (reference sequence). The V end lost 4 bases, the J end lost 0 bases, and 10 bases lay between the germline ends. CDR3 length: 15 amino acids. The CDR3 sequence: CASSRPTSSYNEQFF. The DNA for the CDR3 is TGTGCCAGTAGTAGGCCTACGAGCTCCTACAATGAGCAGTTCTTC.

V and J are TRBV5-6 and TRBJ2-7, with D possibly matching TRBD1 (5 bases). The CDR3 consists of 11 residues. Between the trimmed V and J ends, which lost 3 bases and 7 bases, there was a span of 8 bases. The germline CDR1 and CDR2 sequences are SGHDT and YYEEEE. The CDR3, as DNA: TGTGCCAGCAGCTCGTGGACAGAGCAGTACTTC. Encoded protein: CASSSWTEQYF.

This chain connects TRBV5-4 to TRBJ2-1, with D maybe TRBD2 (5 bases). The germline gives CDR1 SGHNT, CDR2 YYREEE (reference sequence). Deletions cut 0 bases from V and 2 bases from J, with 9 bases between. This CDR3 is built from 15 residues. CDR3 sequence reads: CASSLELGAYNEQFF. CDR3 bases: TGTGCCAGCAGCTTGGAACTAGGTGCCTACAATGAGCAGTTCTTC.

The chain employs TRBV4-1 and TRBJ1-2, with 12 bases fitting TRBD1. CDR1 is MGHRA and CDR2 is YSYEKL in the germline V gene. The CDR3 runs 15 residues. Unmatched junction bases numbered 9, after V lost 5 bases and J lost 8 bases. The CDR3 region is CASSAPGQGAKGYTF. The CDR3 coding sequence is TGCGCCAGCAGCGCTCCGGGACAGGGGGCGAAAGGCTACACCTTC.

V gene TRBV5-6 combines with J gene TRBJ2-7; D uncertain. The ends were cut back, 4 bases at V and 1 base at J, with 18 bases in the middle. Germline-derived CDR1 and CDR2 are SGHDT and YYEEEE. This CDR3 is 16 amino acids long. CDR3 amino acids: CASSPVSYGPSYEQYF. In DNA, the CDR3 is TGTGCCAGCAGCCCTGTTTCGTATGGACCGTCCTACGAGCAGTACTTC.

The chain uses TRBV5-4 and TRBJ2-1; TRBD1 aligns across 11 bases. The CDR3 has 15 residues. Unmatched junction bases numbered 6, after V lost 4 bases and J lost 6 bases. CDR1 SGHNT and CDR2 YYREEE come from the germline V gene (reference sequence). For the CDR3, the DNA is TGTGCCAGCAGCCGGACCGGGACAGGGGGCAATGAGCAGTTCTTC. This gives the protein CASSRTGTGGNEQFF.

Only a few counts were recorded for this clone. The gene calls are TRBV5-1 and TRBJ2-1, with 12 bases identical to TRBD2. The germline CDR1 and CDR2 sequences are SGHRS and YFSETQ. The ends lost 5 bases at V and 5 bases at J; junction bases unmatched: 5. The CDR3 spans 15 residues. In nucleotides, the CDR3 is TGCGCCAGCAGTAAACTAGCGGGGGGAAACAATGAGCAGTTCTTC. Its protein product is CASSKLAGGNNEQFF.

This chain's CDR3 is CAWREAGSGYEQYF. The CDR3 coding sequence is TGTGCCTGGCGGGAGGCGGGGTCTGGCTACGAGCAGTACTTC. V is TRBV30 and J is TRBJ2-7, with TRBD2 matching over 7 bases. The CDR3 covers 14 residues. The J segment lost 3 bases and the V segment lost 5 bases, leaving 10 bases of the junction unmatched. Germline V gene lookup returns CDR1 GTSNPN and CDR2 SVGIG (reference sequence).

The DNA of the CDR3 is TGTGCCAGCAGTGTACTTGGAAAACTGTTTTTT. This encodes CASSVLGKLFF. V is TRBV6-1 and J is TRBJ1-4; D not resolved. CDR1 is MNHNS, CDR2 SASEGT, per germline. The CDR3 is made up of 11 amino acids. The ends were cut back, 4 bases at V and 10 bases at J, with 7 bases in the middle.

The rearrangement uses TRBV9 and TRBJ1-1; D remains unclear. The CDR3 runs to 13 residues. From germline, CDR1 is SGDLS and CDR2 YYNGEE. Trimming removed 0 bases from V and 6 bases from J, with 9 bases in between. The CDR3 region has the DNA TGTGCCAGCAGCGTAGTCCTTCGGCCTGAAGCTTTCTTT. This sequence encodes CASSVVLRPEAFF.